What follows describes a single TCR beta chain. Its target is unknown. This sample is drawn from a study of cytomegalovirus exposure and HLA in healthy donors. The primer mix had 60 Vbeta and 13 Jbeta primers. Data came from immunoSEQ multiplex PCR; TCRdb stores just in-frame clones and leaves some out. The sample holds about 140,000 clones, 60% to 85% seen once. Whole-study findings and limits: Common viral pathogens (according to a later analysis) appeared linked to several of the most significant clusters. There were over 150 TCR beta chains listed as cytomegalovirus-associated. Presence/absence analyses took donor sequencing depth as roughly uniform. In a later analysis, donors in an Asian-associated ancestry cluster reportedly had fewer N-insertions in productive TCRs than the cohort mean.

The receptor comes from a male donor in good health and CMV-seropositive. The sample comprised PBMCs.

The CDR3 here is CASSLVTGPGNEQFF. The CDR3 DNA reads TGCGCCAGCAGCTTGGTGACAGGGCCAGGTAATGAGCAGTTCTTC. The V gene is TRBV5-1, the J gene TRBJ2-1; 7 nucleotides line up with TRBD1. V gave up 0 bases and J gave up 7 bases; unmatched junction bases: 7. Germline assignment: CDR1 SGHRS and CDR2 YFSETQ. The CDR3 length is 15 residues. Drawing the rest from reference TRBV5-1 and TRBJ2-1, the complete variable domain is KAGVTQTPRYLIKTRGQQVTLSCSPISGHRSVSWYQQTPGQGLQFLFEYFSETQRNKGNFPGRFSGRQFSNSRSEMNVSTLELGDSALYLCASSLVTGPGNEQFFGPGTRLTVL.